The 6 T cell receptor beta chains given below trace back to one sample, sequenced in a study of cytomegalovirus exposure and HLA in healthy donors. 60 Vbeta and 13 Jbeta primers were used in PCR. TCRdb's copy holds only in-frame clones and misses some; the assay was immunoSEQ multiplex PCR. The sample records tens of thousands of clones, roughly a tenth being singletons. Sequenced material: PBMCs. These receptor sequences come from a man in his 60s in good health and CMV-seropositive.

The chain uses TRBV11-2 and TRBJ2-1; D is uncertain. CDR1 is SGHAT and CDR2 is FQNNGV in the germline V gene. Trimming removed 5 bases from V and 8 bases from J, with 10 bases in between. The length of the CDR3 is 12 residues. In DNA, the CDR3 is TGTGCCAGCAGCCAGGTGTACGATGAGCAGTTCTTC. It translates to CASSQVYDEQFF.

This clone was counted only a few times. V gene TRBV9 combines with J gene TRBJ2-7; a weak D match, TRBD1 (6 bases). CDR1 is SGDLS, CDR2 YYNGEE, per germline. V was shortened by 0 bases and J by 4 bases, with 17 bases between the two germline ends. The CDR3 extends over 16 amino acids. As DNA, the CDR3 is TGTGCCAGCAGCGTAGGGTCAGGGACAAAGGATTACGAGCAGTACGTC. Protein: CASSVGSGTKDYEQYV.

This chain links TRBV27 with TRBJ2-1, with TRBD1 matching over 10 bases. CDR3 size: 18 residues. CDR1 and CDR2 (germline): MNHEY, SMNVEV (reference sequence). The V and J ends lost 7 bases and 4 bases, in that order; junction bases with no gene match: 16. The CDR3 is CASIITYDRDRGYNEQFF. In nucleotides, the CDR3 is TGTGCCAGCATCATAACCTACGACCGGGACAGGGGTTACAATGAGCAGTTCTTC.

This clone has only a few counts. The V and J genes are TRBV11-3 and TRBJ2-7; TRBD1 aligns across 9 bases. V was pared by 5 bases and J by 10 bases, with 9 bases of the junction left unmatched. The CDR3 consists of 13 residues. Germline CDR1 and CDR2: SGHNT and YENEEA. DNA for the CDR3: TGTGCCAGCAGCGCCGGACAGGGGCTGAAACAGTACGTC. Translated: CASSAGQGLKQYV.

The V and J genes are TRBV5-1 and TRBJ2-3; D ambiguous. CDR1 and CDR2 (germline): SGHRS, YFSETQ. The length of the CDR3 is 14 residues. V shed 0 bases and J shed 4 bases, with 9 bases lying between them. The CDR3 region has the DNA TGCGCCAGCAGCTTGGTGGCCAACCCAGATACGCAGTATTTT. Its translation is CASSLVANPDTQYF.

The CDR3, as DNA: TGTGCCAGGCCGCGAAAGGGGGCCTACGAGCAGTACTTC. It encodes CARPRKGAYEQYF. The V call is TRBV6-5, the J call TRBJ2-7; D possibly corresponds to TRBD1 (6 bases). The CDR3 totals 13 residues. Deletions cut 9 bases from V and 2 bases from J, with 14 bases between. Germline values: CDR1 MNHEY, CDR2 SVGAGI.